The source of this T cell receptor beta chain is a study of glioma-infiltrating T cells after dendritic cell vaccination. Study background: Patients had newly diagnosed or recurrent glioblastoma and received dendritic cell vaccines.

Amplification used 60 V beta primers and 13 J beta primers. TCRdb's table, derived via immunoSEQ multiplex PCR, lists solely in-frame clones and lacks some. Here the sample spans 90,000 to 140,000 clones, roughly 90% being singletons. V dropped 4 bases and J dropped 7 bases, with 11 bases sitting between them. From germline, CDR1 is SNHLY and CDR2 FYNNEI. CDR3 length: 12 amino acids. Time point meaning: after dendritic cell vaccination, including at tumor progression/relapse. The specimen was blood, collected after dendritic cell vaccination. The genes are TRBV2 and TRBJ2-7; perhaps TRBD2 as D (5 bases). The clonotype comes from a human donor with glioblastoma. The CDR3 sequence is CASSVEGMEQYF. CDR3 DNA sequence: TGTGCCAGCAGTGTCGAGGGCATGGAGCAGTACTTC. Combining the CDR3 with reference TRBV2 and TRBJ2-7 gives the whole variable domain EPEVTQTPSHQVTQMGQEVILRCVPISNHLYFYWYRQILGQKVEFLVSFYNNEISEKSEIFDDQFSVERPDGSNFTLKIRSTKLEDSAMYFCASSVEGMEQYFGPGTRLTVT.